The clone carrying this T cell receptor (beta chain) appeared a single time. Its antigen is unidentified. The CDR3 has 15 residues. V gave up 2 bases and J gave up 4 bases, with 14 bases separating them. Germline CDR1 is ENHRY and CDR2 is SYGVKD. Assay: immunoSEQ multiplex PCR; the TCRdb copy retains only in-frame clones and omits some. The sample holds 300,000 to 450,000 clones, roughly 94% seen once. This sample stems from a study of Ad26.COV2.S vaccination and SARS-CoV-2 variants. General study results and limits: From the TCR breadth and depth analyses, total T cell responses may have been underestimated. Vaccinees displayed broader spike-specific TCR repertoires than placebo recipients.

This receptor was taken from a human donor who had recovered from COVID-19. Material: peripheral blood, obtained after recovery from COVID-19. This chain uses TRBV10-3 with TRBJ1-2; D remains ambiguous. CDR3 amino acids: CAISENGGVPYGYTF. In nucleotides, the CDR3 is TGTGCCATCAGTGAGAACGGCGGGGTTCCCTATGGCTACACCTTC.